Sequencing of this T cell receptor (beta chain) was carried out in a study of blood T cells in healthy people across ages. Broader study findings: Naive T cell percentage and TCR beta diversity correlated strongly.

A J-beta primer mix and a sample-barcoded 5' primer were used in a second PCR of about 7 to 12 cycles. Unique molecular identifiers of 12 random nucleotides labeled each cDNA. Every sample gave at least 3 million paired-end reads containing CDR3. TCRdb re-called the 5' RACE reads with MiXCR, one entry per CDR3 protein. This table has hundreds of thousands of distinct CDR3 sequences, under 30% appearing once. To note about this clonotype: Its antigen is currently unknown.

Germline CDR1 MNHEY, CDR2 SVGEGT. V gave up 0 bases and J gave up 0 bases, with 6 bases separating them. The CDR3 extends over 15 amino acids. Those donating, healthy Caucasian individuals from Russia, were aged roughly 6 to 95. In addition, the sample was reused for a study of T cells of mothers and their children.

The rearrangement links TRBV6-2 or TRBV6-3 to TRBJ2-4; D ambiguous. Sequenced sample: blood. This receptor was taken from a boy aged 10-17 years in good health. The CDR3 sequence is CASSYSLGAKNIQYF. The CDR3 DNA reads TGTGCCAGCAGTTACTCGTTAGGAGCCAAAAACATTCAGTACTTC.